A selection of T cell receptor beta chains follows, all from one sample in a study of blood T cell repertoires in COVID-19. Using immunoSEQ multiplex PCR, the repertoire was profiled, and TCRdb retains in-frame clones only, with some absent. The table has 260,000 or so clones, roughly 86% seen once; the top ten hold 0.65% to 0.8%. The sequencing sample was made of peripheral blood. The origin of the receptors is a human donor in a cohort sampled during active COVID-19. Each CDR3 is given without its conserved first and last residue. The order of the fields is J gene, V gene, CDR3 protein.

TRBJ1-1 TRBV7-9 ASSLNMGNTEAF
TRBJ1-3 TRBV11-2 ASSLLRGQTRNTIY
TRBJ1-1 TRBV9 ASSPDRDTEAF
TRBJ2-5 TRBV7-8 ASSLRAVRGETQY
TRBJ1-2 TRBV27 ASSQDRAYGYT
TRBJ2-1 TRBV7-9 ASSLSQGYTYNEQF
TRBJ2-7 TRBV6-5 ASSYYREGGYEQY
TRBJ1-5 TRBV19 ATGTRRDQPQH
TRBJ1-1 TRBV2 ASSEGRRGPWYTEAF
TRBJ2-7 TRBV11-3 ASSFELAGVNEQY
TRBJ2-7 TRBV4-3 ASSLLTGAGDEQY
TRBJ2-4 TRBV7-3 ASSVLAGLLAKNIQY
TRBJ2-3 TRBV9 ASSRGVAGSDTQY
TRBJ2-7 TRBV6-5 ASSYTGTLYEQY
TRBJ1-5 TRBV7-2 ASSSTGSSNQPQH
TRBJ2-7 TRBV18 ASSPTRLATYEQY
TRBJ1-6 TRBV28 ASSFKTGLISPLH
TRBJ2-5 TRBV7-7 ASSLAGQGQETQY
TRBJ2-7 TRBV4-1 ASSPRSLYEQY
TRBJ1-3 TRBV11-2 ASSLRAGNTIY
TRBJ1-5 TRBV5-1 ASSLASGEPQH
TRBJ2-5 TRBV2 ASSLTGEQTQY
TRBJ1-2 TRBV7-2 ASSLGRDYGYT
TRBJ1-2 TRBV2 ASRMDRFNYGYT
TRBJ1-2 TRBV24-1 ATSEDGTDYGYT
TRBJ1-2 TRBV7-2 ASRRDRNNYGYT
TRBJ1-4 TRBV7-2 ASSLTSEGEKLF
TRBJ2-7 TRBV6-5 ASSSFGQGAIWEQY
TRBJ1-6 TRBV28 ASSLRSSPLH
TRBJ2-5 TRBV18 ASSPPLGSGETQY
TRBJ2-5 TRBV28 ASSVPGRDETQY
TRBJ1-6 TRBV30 AWSPRGGLRPLH
TRBJ1-1 TRBV29-1 RNGQGDRGRTEAF
TRBJ1-2 TRBV9 ASSGLLGQLASGYGYT
TRBJ2-7 TRBV20-1 SASSDRYYEQY
TRBJ2-5 TRBV5-3 ARSSTPVRKKTQY